This T cell receptor (beta chain) was recorded in a study of T cell responses to AZD1222 COVID-19 vaccine. Only in-frame clones appear in the TCRdb table, and some are missing; sequencing was by immunoSEQ multiplex PCR. Here the sample spans 95,000 to 150,000 clones, approximately 85% being singletons. Findings and limits, study-wide: Spike-specific TCR repertoires showed rising breadth and depth after two AZD1222 doses.

CDR1 and CDR2 (germline): KGHSH, LQKENI. The CDR3 has 14 amino acids. Trimming took off 3 bases at V and 2 bases at J, with 11 bases between the two ends. Details on this clone: Its antigen remains unidentified.

The chain joins TRBV18 to TRBJ2-7, with D possibly being TRBD2 (5 bases). The sequence was collected from an adult in good health. The sequencing here drew on peripheral blood, taken on day 0 of AZD1222 vaccination. The DNA for the CDR3 is TGTGCCAGCTCACCCGGAGTGGGAGCCTACGAGCAGTACTTC. It codes for CASSPGVGAYEQYF. Looking up the rest from reference TRBV18 and TRBJ2-7 gives the full variable domain: NAGVMQNPRHLVRRRGQEARLRCSPMKGHSHVYWYRQLPEEGLKFMVYLQKENIIDESGMPKERFSAEFPKEGPSILRIQQVVRGDSAAYFCASSPGVGAYEQYFGPGTRLTVT.